The rows below give T cell receptor beta chains drawn from one sample of a study of blood T cell repertoires in COVID-19. Assay: immunoSEQ multiplex PCR; the TCRdb copy retains only in-frame clones and omits some. The table has under 250,000 clones, 65% to 90% seen once. The sequencing input was PBMCs or T cells enriched from blood (not recorded which). The receptor set was obtained from a man aged 35 to 55 who had recovered from COVID-19. The CDR3 runs from the conserved cysteine through the conserved F or W. A D gene is named only where the DNA matches it firmly. Expanded clones are given a class, and other clones once, few, many or no size at all.

J | size | D | V | CDR3 | DNA
TRBJ1-2 | once | TRBD1 | TRBV25-1 | CASTQGNGYGYTF | TGTGCCAGCACACAGGGGAATGGCTATGGCTACACCTTC
TRBJ2-5 | . | . | TRBV21-1 | CASSKGQGAGETQYF | TGTGCCAGCAGCAAAGGACAGGGGGCGGGGGAGACCCAGTACTTC
TRBJ2-3 | . | TRBD2 | TRBV15 | CATSMGTSGARSTDTQYF | TGTGCCACCAGCATGGGGACTAGCGGGGCTAGGAGCACAGATACGCAGTATTTT
TRBJ2-3 | . | TRBD2 | TRBV5-8 | CASSLRAGGPTDTQYF | TGTGCCAGCAGCTTGCGAGCGGGGGGACCCACAGATACGCAGTATTTT
TRBJ2-7 | few | . | TRBV30 | CAWQQGHEQYF | TGTGCCTGGCAACAGGGCCACGAGCAGTACTTC
TRBJ1-1 | . | . | TRBV19 | CASSAYGQPHTEAFF | TGTGCCAGTAGTGCCTACGGACAGCCCCACACTGAAGCTTTCTTT
TRBJ2-5 | . | . | TRBV4-1 | CASSQATGTVMWGGLRGETQYF | TGCGCCAGCAGCCAAGCGACCGGGACGGTCATGTGGGGAGGACTGCGAGGAGAGACCCAGTACTTC
TRBJ2-1 | . | TRBD2 | TRBV5-6 | CASRGLAGRNEQFF | TGTGCCAGCAGAGGTTTAGCGGGACGTAATGAGCAGTTCTTC
TRBJ1-6 | . | . | TRBV6-6 | CASSYYSRSPLHF | TGTGCCAGCAGTTACTACTCGAGGTCACCCCTCCACTTT
TRBJ1-6 | . | TRBD1 | TRBV2 | CASSDRTGENSPLHF | TGTGCCAGCAGTGACCGGACAGGGGAAAATTCACCCCTCCACTTT
TRBJ2-1 | . | . | TRBV19 | CASGGRTYNEQFF | TGTGCCAGCGGGGGACGGACTTACAATGAGCAGTTCTTC
TRBJ1-2 | . | TRBD1 | TRBV4-3 | CASSPRSDRGNGYTF | TGCGCCAGCAGCCCTCGGTCGGACAGGGGCAATGGCTACACCTTC
TRBJ2-3 | few | TRBD2 | TRBV27 | CASSLNWVAGLKQYF | TGTGCCAGCAGTTTAAATTGGGTAGCGGGTTTGAAGCAGTATTTT
TRBJ2-2 | . | . | TRBV6-2/TRBV6-3 | CASSYLSGSRTGELFF | TGTGCCAGCAGTTACTTGTCGGGGAGCCGTACCGGGGAGCTGTTTTTT
TRBJ2-7 | . | . | TRBV27 | CASSLRVPSGNYEQYF | TGTGCCAGCAGTTTAAGGGTACCGTCGGGGAACTACGAGCAGTACTTC
TRBJ1-5 | . | . | TRBV27 | CASSSDTGIDQPQHF | TGTGCCAGCAGTTCGGACACAGGGATCGACCAGCCCCAGCATTTT
TRBJ2-7 | once | TRBD2 | TRBV5-4 | CASSFSGAPVEQYF | TGTGCCAGCAGCTTTAGCGGGGCCCCTGTCGAGCAGTACTTC
TRBJ2-1 | . | . | TRBV25-1 | CASSGTYNEQFF | TGTGCCAGCAGTGGGACTTACAATGAGCAGTTCTTC
TRBJ1-5 | . | . | TRBV4-1 | CASSQELEDYSNQPQHF | TGCGCCAGCAGCCAGGAGCTAGAGGATTATAGCAATCAGCCCCAGCATTTT
TRBJ2-7 | . | . | TRBV5-1 | CASSLDSTYEQYF | TGCGCCAGCAGCTTGGATAGTACCTACGAGCAGTACTTC
TRBJ2-1 | . | . | TRBV7-7 | CASSLGEDSYNEQFF | TGTGCTAGCAGCTTAGGTGAGGACTCCTACAATGAGCAGTTCTTC
TRBJ1-4 | once | . | TRBV27 | CASSFSPFGEKLFF | TGTGCCAGCAGTTTTAGCCCATTCGGGGAAAAACTGTTTTTT
TRBJ1-2 | . | . | TRBV6-5 | CASSYAGRGYGYTF | TGTGCCAGCAGTTATGCGGGGCGAGGGTATGGCTACACCTTC
TRBJ1-6 | . | TRBD1 | TRBV7-2 | CASSPRQGGNSPLHF | TGTGCCAGCAGCCCCAGACAGGGAGGTAATTCACCCCTCCACTTT
TRBJ1-1 | . | . | TRBV5-1 | CASSLLGADTEAFF | TGCGCCAGCAGCTTGCTGGGGGCGGACACTGAAGCTTTCTTT
TRBJ2-1 | . | . | TRBV3-1/TRBV3-2 | CASSHPGERNNEQFF | TGTGCCAGCAGCCACCCGGGAGAGAGAAACAATGAGCAGTTCTTC
TRBJ1-4 | . | TRBD1 | TRBV18 | CASSPMDRATNEKLFF | TGTGCCAGCTCACCAATGGACAGGGCAACTAATGAAAAACTGTTTTTT
TRBJ1-5 | . | . | TRBV5-1 | CASSLVWGDNQPQHF | TGCGCCAGCAGCTTGGTCTGGGGGGACAATCAGCCCCAGCATTTT
TRBJ2-1 | once | TRBD2 | TRBV4-3 | CASSQDWASGNEQFF | TGCGCCAGCAGCCAAGATTGGGCTAGCGGCAATGAGCAGTTCTTC
TRBJ1-4 | few | . | TRBV6-1 | CASSEMGMEAAQLFF | TGTGCCAGCAGTGAAATGGGGATGGAGGCCGCCCAGCTGTTTTTT
TRBJ1-2 | . | . | TRBV18 | CASSPPGGSYHGYTF | TGTGCCAGCTCACCACCAGGGGGTTCGTACCATGGCTACACCTTC
TRBJ2-5 | . | . | TRBV5-5 | CASSLSDIQETQYF | TGTGCCAGCAGCTTATCCGACATCCAAGAGACCCAGTACTTC
TRBJ2-1 | . | . | TRBV10-3 | CAISVEGNNEQFF | TGTGCCATCAGTGTGGAGGGGAACAATGAGCAGTTCTTC
TRBJ2-5 | . | . | TRBV5-1 | CASSAGPDGETQYF | TGCGCCAGCAGCGCGGGCCCCGATGGGGAGACCCAGTACTTC
TRBJ1-3 | . | . | TRBV10-3 | CAISEQGSGNTIYF | TGTGCCATCAGTGAACAGGGCTCTGGAAACACCATATATTTT
TRBJ1-4 | . | . | TRBV4-2 | CASSQFAARQEPNEKLFF | TGTGCCAGCAGCCAATTCGCCGCCCGACAGGAACCTAATGAAAAACTGTTTTTT
TRBJ2-5 | once | . | TRBV13 | CASSVRTGYQETQYF | TGTGCCAGCAGCGTGAGGACTGGCTATCAAGAGACCCAGTACTTC
TRBJ2-1 | . | . | TRBV28 | CASSLSEQFF | TGTGCCAGCAGTTTGAGTGAGCAGTTCTTC
TRBJ1-3 | . | . | TRBV19 | CASSETGRGNTIYF | TGTGCCAGTAGTGAGACAGGTCGCGGAAACACCATATATTTT
TRBJ1-5 | few | . | TRBV6-5 | CASSFGGVDQPQHF | TGTGCCAGCAGTTTCGGGGGGGTTGATCAGCCCCAGCATTTT
TRBJ2-5 | . | . | TRBV9 | CASSVPDRQETQYF | TGTGCCAGCAGCGTTCCCGACAGACAAGAGACCCAGTACTTC
TRBJ2-7 | once | TRBD1 | TRBV5-1 | CASSRDRGPYEQYF | TGCGCCAGCAGCCGGGACAGGGGACCCTACGAGCAGTACTTC
TRBJ1-2 | . | . | TRBV12-3/TRBV12-4 | CASTGSWSYGYTF | TGTGCCAGCACGGGTAGCTGGAGCTATGGCTACACCTTC
TRBJ2-1 | . | TRBD1 | TRBV5-1 | CASSLVTGVSENEQFF | TGCGCCAGCAGCCTAGTGACAGGGGTTTCTGAGAATGAGCAGTTCTTC